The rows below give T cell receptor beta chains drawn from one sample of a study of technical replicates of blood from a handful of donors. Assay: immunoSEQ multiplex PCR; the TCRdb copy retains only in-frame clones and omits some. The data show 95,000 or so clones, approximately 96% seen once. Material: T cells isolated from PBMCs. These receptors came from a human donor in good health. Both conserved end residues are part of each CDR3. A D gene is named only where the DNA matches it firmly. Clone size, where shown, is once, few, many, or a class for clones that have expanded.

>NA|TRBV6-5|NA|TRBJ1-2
TGTGCCAGCAGTTGGGAGAGATCTAACTATGGCTACACCTTC
CASSWERSNYGYTF
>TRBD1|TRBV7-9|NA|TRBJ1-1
TGTGCCAGCAGCCGGAGGGACAGTCAAACTGAAGCTTTCTTT
CASSRRDSQTEAFF
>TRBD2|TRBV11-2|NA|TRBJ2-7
TGTGCCAGCAGCTCCTCTCCGGGAGGACTCTTCTACGAGCAGTACTTC
CASSSSPGGLFYEQYF
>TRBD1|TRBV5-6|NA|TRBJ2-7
TGTGCCAGCAGCCGCACCGGGACAGGGGGCTCCTACGAGCAGTACTTC
CASSRTGTGGSYEQYF
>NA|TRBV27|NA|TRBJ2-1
TGTGCCAGCAGTTTATCGCTTTTACAGCCGCAGTTCTTC
CASSLSLLQPQFF
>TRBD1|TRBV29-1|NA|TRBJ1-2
TGCAGCGTGAGACAGGGATCTGGCTACACCTTC
CSVRQGSGYTF
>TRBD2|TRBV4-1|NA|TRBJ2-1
TGCGCCAGCAGCCAAGTGGGGGGGGGCTCCTACAATGAGCAGTTCTTC
CASSQVGGGSYNEQFF
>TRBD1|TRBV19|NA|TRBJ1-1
TGTGCCAGTAGCAGACAGGGGAACACTGAAGCTTTCTTT
CASSRQGNTEAFF
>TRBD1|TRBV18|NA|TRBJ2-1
TGTGCCAGCTCACCACAGGACAGGGTTTCGGAGCAGTTCTTC
CASSPQDRVSEQFF
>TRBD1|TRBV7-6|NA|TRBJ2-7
TGTGCCAGCAGCTTATTCTTGCCGGGCCAGGGGGCCTACGAGCAGTACTTC
CASSLFLPGQGAYEQYF
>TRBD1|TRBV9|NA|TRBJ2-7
TGTGCCAGCAGCGTAGACGGGACAGTTTACTACGAGCAGTACTTC
CASSVDGTVYYEQYF
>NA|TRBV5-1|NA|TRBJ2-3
TGCGCCAGCAGCTTGGGGGGGGATTGGCGCACAGATACGCAGTATTTT
CASSLGGDWRTDTQYF
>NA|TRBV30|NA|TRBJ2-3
TGTGCCTGGAGACAGGGATTCACAGATACGCAGTATTTT
CAWRQGFTDTQYF
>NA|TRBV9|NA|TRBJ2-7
TGTGCCAGCAGCGGCACCGGGAGCGACGAGCAGTACTTC
CASSGTGSDEQYF
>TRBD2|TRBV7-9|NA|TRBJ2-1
TGTGCCAGCAGCTTATTGACGGGAGGGAGCTCCTACAATGAGCAGTTCTTC
CASSLLTGGSSYNEQFF
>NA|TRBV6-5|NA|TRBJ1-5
TGTGCCAGCAGTCCCCGCGGGGGGAGAGATCAGCCCCAGCATTTT
CASSPRGGRDQPQHF
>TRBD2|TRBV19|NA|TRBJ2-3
TGTGCCAGTAGTCCAACTAGCGGGAGGAGGTCAGATACGCAGTATTTT
CASSPTSGRRSDTQYF
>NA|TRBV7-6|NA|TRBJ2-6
TGTGCCAGCAGCTTAGTAACTGGCGGGACCCCTTATTTCAAGTCGCCCACCGTCCTGACTTTC
CASSLVTGGTPYFKSPTVLTF
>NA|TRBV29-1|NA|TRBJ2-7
TGCAGCGTTTCCCGGGGGATCTCCTACGAGCAGTACTTC
CSVSRGISYEQYF
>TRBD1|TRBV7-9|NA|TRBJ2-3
TGTGCCAGCAGCTCCCGGGACAGGGGCGCTTCAGATACGCAGTATTTT
CASSSRDRGASDTQYF
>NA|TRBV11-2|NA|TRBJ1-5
TGTGCCAGCAGCTTGGGTGTACAGGGAGACCAGCCCCAGCATTTT
CASSLGVQGDQPQHF
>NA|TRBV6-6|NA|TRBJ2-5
TGTGCCAGCAGTTACTCAACAGGCGGAGAGACCCAGTACTTC
CASSYSTGGETQYF
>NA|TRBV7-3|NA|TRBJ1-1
TGTGCCAGCAGCTTATCCAGGGAACAGACAGCTTTCTTT
CASSLSREQTAFF
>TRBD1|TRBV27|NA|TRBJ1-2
TGTGCCAGCAGTACAGGGGGCTCCTATGGCTACACCTTC
CASSTGGSYGYTF
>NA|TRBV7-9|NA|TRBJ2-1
TGTGCCAGCAGCACAGTCAGTAGGGGTAATGAGCAGTTCTTC
CASSTVSRGNEQFF
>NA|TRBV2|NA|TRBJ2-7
TGTGCCAGGGGAGAGGCCTACGAGCAGTACTTC
CARGEAYEQYF
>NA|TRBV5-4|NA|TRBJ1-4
TGTGCCAGCAGCTTACTTAATGAAAAACTGTTTTTT
CASSLLNEKLFF
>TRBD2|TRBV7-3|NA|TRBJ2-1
TGTGCCAGCAGCTTATATCTGGTGGCTAGCGGGAGTTATGAGCAGTTCTTC
CASSLYLVASGSYEQFF
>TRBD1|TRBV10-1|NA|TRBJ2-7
TGCGCCAGCAGTGTGGACAGGAGAACCTCCTACGAGCAGTACTTC
CASSVDRRTSYEQYF
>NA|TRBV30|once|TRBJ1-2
TGTGCCTACCTAGACAGGAGTGGCGGCTACACCTTC
CAYLDRSGGYTF
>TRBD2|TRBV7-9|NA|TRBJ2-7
TGTGCCAGCAGTCTTAGCGGGCGCTCCTACGAGCAGTACTTC
CASSLSGRSYEQYF
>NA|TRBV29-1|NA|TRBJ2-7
TGCAGCGTTGTTATGCCTACCTACGAGCAGTACTTC
CSVVMPTYEQYF
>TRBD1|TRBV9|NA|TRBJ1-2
TGTGCCAGCAGCGTAGAACAGGGGCGCTTAAATGGCTACACCTTC
CASSVEQGRLNGYTF
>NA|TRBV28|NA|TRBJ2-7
TGTGCCAGCAATGAGGAACTAGGCAGCTTCTACGAGCAGTACTTC
CASNEELGSFYEQYF
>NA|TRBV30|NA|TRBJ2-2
TGTGCCTGGATAGGGGCAGGGAATGTCGGGGAGCTGTTTTTT
CAWIGAGNVGELFF
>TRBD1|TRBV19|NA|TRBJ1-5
TGTGCCAGTAGTGTTGGACAGGACGAGAATCAGCCCCAGCATTTT
CASSVGQDENQPQHF
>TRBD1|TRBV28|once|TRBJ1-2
TGTGCCAGCAGAGTTACCGGGACAGGGCGCTATGGCTACACCTTC
CASRVTGTGRYGYTF
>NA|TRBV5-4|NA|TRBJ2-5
TGTGCCAGCAGCGGAGTCCAAGAGACCCAGTACTTC
CASSGVQETQYF
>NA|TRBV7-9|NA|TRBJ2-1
TGTGCCAGCAGCAAAAAAGGTCAGGGGAACAATGAGCAGTTCTTC
CASSKKGQGNNEQFF
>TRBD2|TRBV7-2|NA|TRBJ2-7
TGTGCCAGCAGCTTCCGAGCGGGAGGGCACTACGAGCAGTACTTC
CASSFRAGGHYEQYF
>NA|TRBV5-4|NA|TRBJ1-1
TGTGCCAGCAGTCGTCAGATCAATGGGAACACTGAAGCTTTCTTT
CASSRQINGNTEAFF
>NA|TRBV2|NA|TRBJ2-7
TGTGCCAGCAGTGGTTATGACGAGCAGTACTTC
CASSGYDEQYF
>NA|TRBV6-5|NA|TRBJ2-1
TGTGCCAGCAGTTACCTCTTGAGGTCTAGAGATGAGCAGTTCTTC
CASSYLLRSRDEQFF
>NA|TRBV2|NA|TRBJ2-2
TGTGCCAGCAGACCAGGACACGGCGACACCGGGGAGCTGTTTTTT
CASRPGHGDTGELFF
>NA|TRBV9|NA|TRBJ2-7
TGTGCCAGCAGCGGGAGCTCAAGAAGCGAGCAGTACTTC
CASSGSSRSEQYF
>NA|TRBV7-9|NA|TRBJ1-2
TGTGCCAGCAGCTTAGGTACTACGGACTATGGCTACACCTTC
CASSLGTTDYGYTF